One sample yielded the 3 T cell receptor beta chains listed below, sequenced in a study of cytomegalovirus exposure and HLA in healthy donors. Both 60 Vbeta primers and 13 Jbeta primers went into the PCR. The repertoire was sequenced with immunoSEQ multiplex PCR; TCRdb's copy has only in-frame clones and lacks some. This sample has some 150,000 clones, with about 9.2% found just once. Sequencing used PBMCs. Receptor source: a woman aged 40 to 50 in good health and CMV-seropositive.

This clone was counted a few times. The gene calls are TRBV2 and TRBJ2-7, with no clear D. The V and J ends lost 5 bases and 4 bases respectively, with 6 bases between them. This CDR3 contains 11 residues. Germline V gene lookup returns CDR1 SNHLY and CDR2 FYNNEI. CDR3 sequence: CASSLVYEQYF. In DNA, the CDR3 is TGTGCCAGCAGTTTAGTTTACGAGCAGTACTTC.

This clone was seen only a few times. The V call is TRBV7-9, the J call TRBJ1-2; D might be TRBD1 (5 bases). V lost 4 bases to trimming and J lost 3 bases, with 12 bases between them. This CDR3 region has 14 residues. Germline V CDR1 and CDR2: SEHNR, FQNEAQ (reference sequence). The CDR3 region is CASSSTAPYYGYTF. CDR3 DNA sequence: TGTGCCAGCAGCTCGACAGCGCCATACTATGGCTACACCTTC.

This clone has ten or more counts. This rearrangement joins TRBV29-1 to TRBJ1-1; no clear D gene. V was shortened by 7 bases and J by 11 bases, with 20 bases between the two germline ends. The CDR3 runs 12 residues. Germline values: CDR1 SQVTM, CDR2 ANQGSEA. CDR3 in DNA: TGCAGCGCTCACCCCGGAGGCAGAGGGGCTTTCTTT. Translating it yields CSAHPGGRGAFF. Full variable domain (outside the CDR3, taken from reference TRBV29-1 and TRBJ1-1): SAVISQKPSRDICQRGTSLTIQCQVDSQVTMMFWYRQQPGQSLTLIATANQGSEATYESGFVIDKFPISRPNLTFSTLTVSNMSPEDSSIYLCSAHPGGRGAFFGQGTRLTVV.